These T cell receptor beta chains were read from a single sample in a study of blood T cell repertoires in COVID-19. This table comes from immunoSEQ multiplex PCR, and its TCRdb copy is limited to in-frame clones, with some not included. The sample yields roughly 190,000 clones, around four fifths seen once. The source material was peripheral blood. All receptors derive from a human donor in a cohort sampled during active COVID-19. Both conserved end residues are part of each CDR3. The D gene is left open where the match is weak.

V,J,D,CDR3
TRBV11-3,TRBJ2-3,TRBD2,CASSLSASGNTDTQYF
TRBV10-2,TRBJ2-1,TRBD2,CASSTLANNEQFF
TRBV19,TRBJ1-3,TRBD1,CASGQGRRNTIYF
TRBV19,TRBJ1-2,-,CASGGAGRPGTF
TRBV7-2,TRBJ2-6,-,CASSLVRDSGANVLTF
TRBV7-2,TRBJ2-7,TRBD2,CASSLSLAGLSYEQYF
TRBV4-2,TRBJ2-1,-,CASSQVGGHNEQFF
TRBV6-2/TRBV6-3,TRBJ2-7,TRBD2,CASSYSAGETYEQYF
TRBV6-4,TRBJ2-3,TRBD2,CASSLNAGGPDTQYF
TRBV19,TRBJ1-1,TRBD1,CASSTLTGTEAFF
TRBV7-8,TRBJ2-1,-,CASSLAPGFVDEQFF
TRBV11-2,TRBJ1-1,TRBD1,CASSNRRTGGVTEAFF
TRBV4-1,TRBJ1-2,TRBD1,CASSPGQGPYGYTF
TRBV7-9,TRBJ1-2,TRBD1,CASSSDRGWPNFF
TRBV7-8,TRBJ2-7,-,CASSLVGDYEQYF
TRBV3-1/TRBV3-2,TRBJ2-5,-,CASSRGLQETQYF
TRBV29-1,TRBJ1-2,TRBD1,CSVEVNRGAYGYTF
TRBV3-1/TRBV3-2,TRBJ2-1,-,CASRGYQGLANEQFF
TRBV9,TRBJ1-4,TRBD1,CASSIGQVPNEKLFF
TRBV5-1,TRBJ2-7,TRBD1,CASGRDRFYEQYF
TRBV18,TRBJ2-1,TRBD2,CASGRTSGDNEQFF
TRBV18,TRBJ1-2,-,CASSPRSNYGYTF
TRBV4-2,TRBJ2-5,-,CASSQSDSKETQYF
TRBV6-5,TRBJ2-1,TRBD2,CASRALAGLNNEQFF
TRBV11-2,TRBJ1-2,-,CASSLDGGYGYTF
TRBV11-1,TRBJ1-6,-,CASSRDNSPLHF
TRBV6-6,TRBJ2-1,TRBD2,CASTPSGGAGYNEQFF
TRBV5-6,TRBJ2-3,-,CASSSPLAKTDTQYF
TRBV7-2,TRBJ1-5,-,CASSGQPNQPQHF
TRBV5-6,TRBJ2-1,TRBD1,CASSSGTDNEQFF